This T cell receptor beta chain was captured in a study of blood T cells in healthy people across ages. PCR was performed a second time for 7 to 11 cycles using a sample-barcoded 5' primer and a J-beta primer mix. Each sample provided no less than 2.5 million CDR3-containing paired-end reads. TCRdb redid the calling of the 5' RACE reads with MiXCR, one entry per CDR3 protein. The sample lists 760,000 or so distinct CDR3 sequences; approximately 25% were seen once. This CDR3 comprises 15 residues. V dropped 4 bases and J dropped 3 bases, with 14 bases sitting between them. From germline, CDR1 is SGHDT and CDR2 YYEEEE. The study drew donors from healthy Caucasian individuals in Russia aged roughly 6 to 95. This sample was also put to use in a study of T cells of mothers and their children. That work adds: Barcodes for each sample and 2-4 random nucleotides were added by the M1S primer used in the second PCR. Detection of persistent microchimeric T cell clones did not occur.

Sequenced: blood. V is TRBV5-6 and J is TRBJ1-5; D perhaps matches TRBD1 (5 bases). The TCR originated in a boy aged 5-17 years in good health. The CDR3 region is CASSVAGWNNQPQHF. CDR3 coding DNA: TGTGCCAGCAGCGTTGCAGGGTGGAACAATCAGCCCCAGCATTTT. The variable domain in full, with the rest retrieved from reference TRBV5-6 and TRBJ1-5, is DAGVTQSPTHLIKTRGQQVTLRCSPKSGHDTVSWYQQALGQGPQFIFQYYEEEERQRGNFPDRFSGHQFPNYSSELNVNALLLGDSALYLCASSVAGWNNQPQHFGDGTRLSIL.